The text below deals with one T cell receptor (beta chain). The antigen remains unidentified. The data are from a study of identical twins. Overall study findings and caveats: Within twin pairs, the out-of-frame alpha sequences they shared showed excess low generation probability. Models predicted less out-of-frame TCR alpha sharing in monozygotic twins than was found. Twin pairs had excess sharing that was weaker in beta out-of-frame sequences.

Germline V gene data show CDR1 as MNHEY and CDR2 as SVGAGI. The CDR3 sequence is 12 residues long. The ends were cut back, 5 bases at V and 6 bases at J, with 8 bases in the middle. Unique molecular identifiers were present on cDNA, and template switching added a universal primer site. MiXCR, applied by TCRdb to the 5' RACE reads, yields one record per CDR3 protein. The table shows approximately 550,000 distinct CDR3 sequences, with about a fifth occurring only once. In addition, the sample was reused for a study of yellow fever vaccine responses in identical twins.

Sequencing used CD4+ T cells sorted from blood. The clonotype was recovered from a woman under 30 in good health. The chain links TRBV6-5 to TRBJ2-1; a possible D gene is TRBD1 (6 bases). The DNA of the CDR3 is TGTGCCAGCAGTATAGGGGGCAATGAGCAGTTCTTC. Its translation is CASSIGGNEQFF.